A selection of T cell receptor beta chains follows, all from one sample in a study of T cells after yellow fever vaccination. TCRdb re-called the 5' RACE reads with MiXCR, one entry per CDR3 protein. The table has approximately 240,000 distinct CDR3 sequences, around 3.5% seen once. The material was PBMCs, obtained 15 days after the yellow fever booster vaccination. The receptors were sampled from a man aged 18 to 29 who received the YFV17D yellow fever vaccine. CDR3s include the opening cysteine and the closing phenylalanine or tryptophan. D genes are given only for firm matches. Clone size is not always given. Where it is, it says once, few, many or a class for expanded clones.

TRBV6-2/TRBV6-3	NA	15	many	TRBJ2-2	CASSYSPDVPGELFF	TGTGCCAGCAGTTACAGCCCGGACGTACCCGGGGAGCTGTTTTTT
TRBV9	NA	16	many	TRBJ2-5	CASSVGGGLLQETQYF	TGTGCCAGCAGCGTTGGTGGGGGGCTCCTCCAAGAGACCCAGTACTTC
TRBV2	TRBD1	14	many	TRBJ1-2	CASTDRGSNYGYTF	TGTGCCAGCACCGACAGGGGAAGTAACTATGGCTACACCTTC
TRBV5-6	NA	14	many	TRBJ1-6	CASSSDRNNSPLHF	TGTGCCAGCAGCTCGGACAGAAATAATTCACCCCTCCACTTT
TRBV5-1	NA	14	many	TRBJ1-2	CASSLGGDDYGYTF	TGCGCCAGCAGCTTGGGGGGGGACGACTATGGCTACACCTTC
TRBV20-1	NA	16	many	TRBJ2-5	CSARRAGSRVMETQYF	TGCAGTGCTAGACGGGCAGGGAGTCGAGTCATGGAGACCCAGTACTTC
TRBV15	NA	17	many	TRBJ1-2	CATSRDPGGRGLYGYTF	TGTGCCACCAGCAGAGACCCTGGGGGCCGGGGACTTTATGGCTACACCTTC
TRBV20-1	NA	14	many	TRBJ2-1	CSARGPATYNEQFF	TGCAGTGCTAGGGGGCCGGCTACTTACAATGAGCAGTTCTTC
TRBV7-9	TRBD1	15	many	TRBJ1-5	CASSATGGSNQPQHF	TGTGCCAGCAGCGCGACAGGGGGGAGCAATCAGCCCCAGCATTTT
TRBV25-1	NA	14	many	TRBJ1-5	CASSFGWSNQPQHF	TGTGCCAGCAGTTTTGGGTGGAGCAATCAGCCCCAGCATTTT
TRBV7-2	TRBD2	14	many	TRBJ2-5	CASSFGGGGETQYF	TGTGCCAGCAGCTTTGGGGGGGGAGGGGAGACCCAGTACTTC
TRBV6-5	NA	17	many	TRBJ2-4	CASSPFLGREAKNIQYF	TGTGCCAGCAGTCCCTTTTTGGGCAGGGAAGCCAAAAACATTCAGTACTTC
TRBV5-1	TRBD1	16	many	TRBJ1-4	CASSLGQGATNEKLFF	TGCGCCAGCAGCCTGGGACAGGGGGCAACTAATGAAAAACTGTTTTTT
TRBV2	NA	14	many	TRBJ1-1	CASSEYGVNTEAFF	TGTGCCAGCAGTGAGTATGGGGTGAACACTGAAGCTTTCTTT
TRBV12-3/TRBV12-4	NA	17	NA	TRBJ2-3	CASSPWGGGGVSDTQYF	TGTGCCAGCAGTCCGTGGGGAGGGGGGGGCGTCTCAGATACGCAGTATTTT
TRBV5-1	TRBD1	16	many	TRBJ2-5	CASSLSIGQGEETQYF	TGCGCCAGCAGCTTGAGTATAGGACAGGGCGAAGAGACCCAGTACTTC
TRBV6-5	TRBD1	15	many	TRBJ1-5	CASSADRGRSQPQHF	TGTGCCAGCAGTGCGGACAGGGGGCGAAGTCAGCCCCAGCATTTT
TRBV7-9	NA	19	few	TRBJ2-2	CASSYHPGGGYFGSGELFF	TGTGCCAGCAGCTACCATCCCGGCGGGGGCTATTTCGGATCCGGGGAGCTGTTTTTT
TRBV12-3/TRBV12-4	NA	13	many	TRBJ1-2	CASSLGGGDGYTF	TGTGCCAGCAGTTTGGGCGGGGGGGATGGCTACACCTTC
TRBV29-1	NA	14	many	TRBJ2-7	CSVGGRQGIYEQYF	TGCAGCGTAGGGGGGAGACAGGGAATCTACGAGCAGTACTTC
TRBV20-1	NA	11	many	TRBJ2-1	CSADLNNEQFF	TGCAGTGCGGATTTAAACAATGAGCAGTTCTTC
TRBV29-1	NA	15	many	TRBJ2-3	CSVEFIDYPTDTQYF	TGCAGTGTTGAATTTATCGACTACCCCACAGATACGCAGTATTTT
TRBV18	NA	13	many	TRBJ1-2	CASSAPEQDAYTF	TGTGCCAGCTCCGCCCCAGAGCAGGACGCCTACACCTTC
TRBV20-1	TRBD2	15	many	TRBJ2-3	CSARGLAGSTDTQYF	TGCAGTGCTAGAGGACTAGCGGGGAGCACAGATACGCAGTATTTT
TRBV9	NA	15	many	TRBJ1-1	CASSVNPGSVTEAFF	TGTGCCAGCAGCGTAAATCCAGGGTCGGTCACTGAAGCTTTCTTT
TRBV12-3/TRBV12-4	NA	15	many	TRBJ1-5	CASTMRGYSNQPQHF	TGTGCCAGCACCATGAGGGGTTATAGCAATCAGCCCCAGCATTTT
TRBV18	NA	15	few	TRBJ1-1	CASSPRETGTSEAFF	TGTGCCAGCTCACCCAGGGAGACAGGAACCTCTGAAGCTTTCTTT
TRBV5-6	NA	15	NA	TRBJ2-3	CASSRDSLHTDTQYF	TGTGCCAGCAGCAGGGACTCTCTACACACAGATACGCAGTATTTT
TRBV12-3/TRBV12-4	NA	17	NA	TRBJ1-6	CASSLALGPRVSSPLHF	TGTGCCAGCAGTTTAGCGCTTGGGCCCAGGGTTAGTTCACCCCTCCACTTT
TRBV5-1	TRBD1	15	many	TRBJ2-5	CASSRRQGEVETQYF	TGCGCCAGCAGCAGGAGACAGGGCGAGGTGGAGACCCAGTACTTC
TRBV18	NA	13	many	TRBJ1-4	CASSKRGYEKLFF	TGTGCCAGCTCAAAAAGAGGGTACGAAAAACTGTTTTTT
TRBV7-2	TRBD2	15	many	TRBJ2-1	CASTLGGRGDNEQFF	TGTGCCAGCACCCTGGGGGGGCGGGGGGACAATGAGCAGTTCTTC
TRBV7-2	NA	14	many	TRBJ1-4	CASSDASTNEKLFF	TGTGCCAGCAGCGACGCCTCAACTAATGAAAAACTGTTTTTT
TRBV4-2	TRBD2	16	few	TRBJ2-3	CASSQDPLAGGPGQYF	TGTGCCAGCAGCCAAGATCCACTAGCGGGGGGGCCTGGGCAGTATTTT
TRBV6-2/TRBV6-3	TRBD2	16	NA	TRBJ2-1	CASSYSGGRVYNEQFF	TGTGCCAGCAGTTACAGCGGGGGGCGCGTTTACAATGAGCAGTTCTTC
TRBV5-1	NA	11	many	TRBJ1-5	CASSLRQPQHF	TGCGCCAGCAGCTTGAGGCAGCCCCAGCATTTT
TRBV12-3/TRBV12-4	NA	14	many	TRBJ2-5	CASSLGLPPETQYF	TGTGCCAGCAGTTTGGGACTCCCCCCGGAGACCCAGTACTTC
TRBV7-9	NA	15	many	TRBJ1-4	CASSLLKVEQGKLFF	TGTGCCAGCAGCTTATTGAAGGTGGAGCAGGGAAAACTGTTTTTT
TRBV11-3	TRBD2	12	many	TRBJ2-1	CASSYSGGPLFF	TGTGCCAGCAGCTACTCGGGGGGGCCTCTGTTCTTC
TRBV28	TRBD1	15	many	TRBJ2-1	CASSFSGTGYNEQFF	TGTGCCAGCAGTTTCTCCGGGACAGGATACAATGAGCAGTTCTTC
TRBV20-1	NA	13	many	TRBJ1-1	CSAAGGLNTEAFF	TGCAGCGCCGCGGGCGGACTGAACACTGAAGCTTTCTTT
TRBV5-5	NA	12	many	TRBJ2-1	CASTFALAEQFF	TGTGCCAGCACGTTCGCGTTGGCCGAGCAGTTCTTC
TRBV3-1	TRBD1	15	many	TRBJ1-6	CASSLRTGSNSPLHF	TGTGCCAGCAGCCTCCGGACAGGGAGTAATTCACCCCTCCACTTT
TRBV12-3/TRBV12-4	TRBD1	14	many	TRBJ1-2	CASSPDRGSYGYTF	TGTGCCAGCAGCCCGGACAGGGGAAGCTATGGCTACACCTTC
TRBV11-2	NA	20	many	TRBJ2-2	CASSLDSRRVLLTPHGELFF	TGTGCCAGCAGCTTAGATTCGAGAAGGGTCCTTCTAACCCCCCACGGGGAGCTGTTTTTT
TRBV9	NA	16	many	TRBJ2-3	CASSVGAGAFADTQYF	TGTGCCAGCAGCGTAGGGGCGGGGGCCTTCGCAGATACGCAGTATTTT
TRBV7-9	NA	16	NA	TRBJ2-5	CASYSRGAAGQETQYF	TGTGCCAGCTACAGTAGGGGGGCAGCGGGGCAAGAGACCCAGTACTTC
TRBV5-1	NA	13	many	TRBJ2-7	CASSLFQTYEQYF	TGCGCCAGCAGCTTGTTCCAGACTTACGAGCAGTACTTC
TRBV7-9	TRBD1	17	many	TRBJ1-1	CASSTQDRGRGPPEAFF	TGTGCCAGCAGCACTCAGGACAGGGGGCGCGGGCCGCCTGAAGCTTTCTTT
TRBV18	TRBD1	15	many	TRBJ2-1	CASSPLGQGTNEQFF	TGTGCCAGCTCACCTCTAGGACAGGGGACCAATGAGCAGTTCTTC
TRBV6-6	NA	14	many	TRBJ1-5	CASSEGPSNQPQHF	TGTGCCAGCAGTGAGGGGCCCAGCAATCAGCCCCAGCATTTT
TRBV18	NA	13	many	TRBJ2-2	CASSPPPPGELFF	TGTGCCAGCTCACCACCCCCCCCGGGGGAGCTGTTTTTT
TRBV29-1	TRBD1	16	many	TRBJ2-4	CSVEVGTVLAKNIQYF	TGCAGCGTTGAAGTAGGGACAGTTTTAGCCAAAAACATTCAGTACTTC
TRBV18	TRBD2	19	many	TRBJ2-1	CASSPGTSGGSPTYNEQFF	TGTGCCAGCTCACCTGGGACTAGCGGGGGGTCTCCGACCTACAATGAGCAGTTCTTC
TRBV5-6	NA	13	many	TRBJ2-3	CASRESPAGTQYF	TGTGCCAGCCGGGAGTCCCCGGCAGGGACGCAGTATTTT
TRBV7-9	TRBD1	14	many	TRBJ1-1	CASMTGAANTEAFF	TGTGCCAGTATGACAGGGGCCGCGAACACTGAAGCTTTCTTT
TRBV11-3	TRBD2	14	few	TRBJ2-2	CASTLAGGTGELFF	TGTGCCAGCACACTAGCGGGGGGCACCGGGGAGCTGTTTTTT
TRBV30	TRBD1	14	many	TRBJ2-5	CAWSGTGSWETQYF	TGTGCCTGGAGTGGGACAGGGTCTTGGGAGACCCAGTACTTC
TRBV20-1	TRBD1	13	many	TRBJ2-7	CSALDRAYYEQYF	TGCAGTGCTTTGGACAGGGCCTACTACGAGCAGTACTTC
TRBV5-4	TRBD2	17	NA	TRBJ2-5	CASSFGLAGSSGETQYF	TGTGCCAGCAGCTTTGGACTAGCGGGCTCCTCAGGCGAGACCCAGTACTTC